These T cell receptor beta chains were read from a single sample in a study of CD8+ T cells in alopecia areata. Profiling relied on immunoSEQ multiplex PCR, and the TCRdb table lists in-frame clones only, not all of them. The table has about 94,000 clones, around three quarters seen once. The sequenced sample was CD8+ T cells sorted from blood, obtained around week 44, from a patient treated with tofacitinib. These receptors were obtained from a human donor with alopecia areata. Each CDR3 is given with its conserved first and last residue. The order of the fields is D gene, V gene, J gene, clone size, CDR3 DNA, CDR3 protein. A D gene is named only where the DNA matches it firmly. The size field is filled for only some rows; it gives once, few, many or a size class.

TRBD1,TRBV7-2,TRBJ2-7,.,TGTGCCAGCAGCGCGCCCGGGACAGCCTACGAGCAGTACTTC,CASSAPGTAYEQYF
.,TRBV19,TRBJ2-2,.,TGTGCCAGTAGGAACAGGACCGCGAACACCGGGGAGCTGTTTTTT,CASRNRTANTGELFF
.,TRBV27,TRBJ1-1,.,.,CASSSSDRVTFF
TRBD2,TRBV6-1,TRBJ2-1,.,TGTGCCAGCATGCCTCGGACTAGCGGGGGGCCTGAGCAGTTCTTC,CASMPRTSGGPEQFF
.,TRBV10-3,TRBJ2-1,.,TGTGCCATCAGTGAGTTAAAGGGTATTGGGCAGTTCTTC,CAISELKGIGQFF
.,TRBV5-6,TRBJ1-1,.,TGTGCCAGCAGCCAGGACGTGGGGTATACTGAAGCTTTCTTT,CASSQDVGYTEAFF
.,TRBV30,TRBJ2-2,.,TGTGCCTGGGGACAGAACACCGGGGAGCTGTTTTTT,CAWGQNTGELFF
.,TRBV6-5,TRBJ2-7,.,TGTGCCAGCGGGGTCAACTCCTACGAGCAGTACTTC,CASGVNSYEQYF
.,TRBV7-8,TRBJ2-7,.,TGTGCCAGCAGCTATGAAAGGGACCGGTACTTC,CASSYERDRYF
.,TRBV15,TRBJ1-6,.,TGTGCCACCAGCAGAGATGGTCGGAATTCACCCCTCCACTTT,CATSRDGRNSPLHF
.,TRBV9,TRBJ2-7,.,TGTGCCAGCAGCGCTCCGGGGTTCTACGAGCAGTACTTC,CASSAPGFYEQYF
.,TRBV4-1,TRBJ1-2,few,TGCGCCAGCAGCCGAGGGAGTTACTATGGCTACACCTTC,CASSRGSYYGYTF
.,TRBV4-3,TRBJ1-2,.,TGCGCCAGCAGCCAAGATCCAAAGGACCTACAGATCTTC,CASSQDPKDLQIF
.,TRBV5-1,TRBJ2-2,.,TGCGCCAGCAGCTTGAGTCGGACAGCGAACACCGGGGAGCTGTTTTTT,CASSLSRTANTGELFF
.,TRBV27,TRBJ1-5,.,TGTGCCAGCAGTTTAGCGGGGACCTCTCAGCCCCAGCATTTT,CASSLAGTSQPQHF
TRBD2,TRBV29-1,TRBJ2-3,few,TGCAGCGTTGTGGTAGCGGGGGGCACAGATACGCAGTATTTT,CSVVVAGGTDTQYF
TRBD1,TRBV30,TRBJ1-4,.,TGTGCCTGGAGTGCCCTTGAACAGGGGGGGAATGAAAAACTGTTTTTT,CAWSALEQGGNEKLFF
.,TRBV29-1,TRBJ1-5,.,TGCAGCGTAGCGACCACAGGGTGGGACAATCAGCCCCAGCATTTT,CSVATTGWDNQPQHF
.,TRBV7-8,TRBJ1-4,.,TGTGCCAGCAGCTTAGAAGCTGCAACTAATGAAAAACTGTTTTTT,CASSLEAATNEKLFF
.,TRBV27,TRBJ1-1,.,TGTGCCAGCAGTTTAGGGACAGAAGCTTTCTTT,CASSLGTEAFF
.,TRBV27,TRBJ1-5,once,TGTGCCAGCAGTTTAAGAGGGTCCGATCAGCCCCAGCATTTT,CASSLRGSDQPQHF
.,TRBV19,TRBJ1-5,.,TGTGCCAGTAGTACCGGGGGCTATCAGCCCCAGCATTTT,CASSTGGYQPQHF
.,TRBV7-2,TRBJ1-2,.,TGTGCCAGCAGCTTAGGATCTGGGCTAGCTGAAGGCTACACCTTC,CASSLGSGLAEGYTF
.,TRBV2,TRBJ2-1,.,TGTGCCAGCGCCCAGACATCGGGACGACCTGACGCTGAGCAGTTCTTC,CASAQTSGRPDAEQFF
.,TRBV23-1,TRBJ1-5,.,TGCGCCAGCAGTCAACCATGGTACAATCAGCCCCAGCATTTT,CASSQPWYNQPQHF
.,TRBV9,TRBJ1-1,.,TGTGCCAGCAGCGGCGGTGGGGGTACTGAAGCTTTCTTT,CASSGGGGTEAFF
TRBD1,TRBV28,TRBJ2-7,.,TGTGCCAGCAGTTTGGGGGAAGACCGGGACAGGGGCTACGAGCAGTACTTC,CASSLGEDRDRGYEQYF
.,TRBV5-1,TRBJ2-1,.,TGCGCCAGCAGCTTGGGACTCCAAAATTACAGGGATGAGCAGTTCTTC,CASSLGLQNYRDEQFF
TRBD1,TRBV4-3,TRBJ1-5,.,TGCGCCAGCAGCCTCGGACAGGGCAATCAGCCCCAGCATTTT,CASSLGQGNQPQHF
TRBD1,TRBV7-8,TRBJ1-5,.,TGTGCCAGCAGCCCTCGACAGGGGGGTCAGCCCCAGCATTTT,CASSPRQGGQPQHF
.,TRBV25-1,TRBJ2-7,.,TGTGCCAGCAGTGCGGATCATGTAGGGCCCCCCTACGAGCAGTACTTC,CASSADHVGPPYEQYF
.,TRBV10-2,TRBJ2-7,.,TGCGCCAGCAGTGTGAGGACAAATTCCTACGAGCAGTACTTC,CASSVRTNSYEQYF
.,TRBV11-2,TRBJ2-3,.,TGTGCCAGCAGCTCTGGCTGGGGCACAGATACGCAGTATTTT,CASSSGWGTDTQYF
.,TRBV13,TRBJ1-5,.,TGTGCCAGCAGCTTAGGGCTAAATAGCAATCAGCCCCAGCATTTT,CASSLGLNSNQPQHF
.,TRBV10-1,TRBJ1-3,.,TGCGCCAGCAGTGAGACGGGCTCCGGCAACACCATATATTTT,CASSETGSGNTIYF
.,TRBV6-1,TRBJ1-1,few,TGTGCCAGCAGTGAAGCCCATCCGACATCGGCGAACACTGAAGCTTTCTTT,CASSEAHPTSANTEAFF
TRBD1,TRBV19,TRBJ2-3,.,TGTGCCAGTCGAGACAGGGGAGGAGATACGCAGTATTTT,CASRDRGGDTQYF
.,TRBV6-4,TRBJ2-3,.,TGTGCCAGCAGTTACTCGTCGGGGGTAGGGTCAGATACGCAGTATTTT,CASSYSSGVGSDTQYF
.,TRBV4-3,TRBJ2-7,.,TGCGCCAGCAGCCAAGATAGATCATGGTCCTACGAGCAGTACTTC,CASSQDRSWSYEQYF
.,TRBV19,TRBJ1-5,.,TGTGCCAGTAGTATTGTTTTGGGACGGATCAATCAGCCCCAGCATTTT,CASSIVLGRINQPQHF
TRBD1,TRBV23-1,TRBJ1-1,.,TGCGCCAGCAGTCAACCCACCGGGACAGGGGGCACTGAAGCTTTCTTT,CASSQPTGTGGTEAFF
.,TRBV4-3,TRBJ1-4,few,TGCGCCAGCAGCCAAGATAGCTATAATGAAAAACTGTTTTTT,CASSQDSYNEKLFF
TRBD2,TRBV4-1,TRBJ2-2,.,TGCGCCAGCAGCCATCTAGCGGGGGAACGCGCCGGGGAGCTGTTTTTT,CASSHLAGERAGELFF
.,TRBV4-3,TRBJ1-1,.,TGCGCCAGCAGCCCCAGACTAACAGAGAACACTGAAGCTTTCTTT,CASSPRLTENTEAFF
.,TRBV13,TRBJ2-1,.,TGTGCCAGCAGCTCGGCCATAGCGGCCCGCTACAATGAGCAGTTCTTC,CASSSAIAARYNEQFF
TRBD1,TRBV30,TRBJ2-3,.,TGTGCCTGGGCGAGGGGGCATGGAGATACGCAGTATTTT,CAWARGHGDTQYF
.,TRBV6-1,TRBJ2-5,.,TGTGCCAGCAGAGAATCGACGGAGACCCAGTACTTC,CASRESTETQYF
TRBD1,TRBV7-2,TRBJ2-7,.,TGTGCCAGCAGCTCCTGGGACAGGGCCACCGAGCAGTACTTC,CASSSWDRATEQYF
.,TRBV27,TRBJ2-2,.,TGTGCCAGCAGTTTAAAAGCGCTCACCGGGGAGCTGTTTTTT,CASSLKALTGELFF
.,TRBV5-4,TRBJ2-5,.,TGTGCCAGCAGTCCAGGCCAGAGTGAGCAGTACTTC,CASSPGQSEQYF
.,TRBV4-3,TRBJ1-2,few,TGCGCCAGCAGCCAAGATCATGGGGGCCCAAACTATGGCTACACCTTC,CASSQDHGGPNYGYTF
.,TRBV4-3,TRBJ2-7,.,TGCGCCAGCAGCCAAGGGAGGGGGAGCTCCTACGAGCAGTACTTC,CASSQGRGSSYEQYF
TRBD1,TRBV5-6,TRBJ1-1,.,TGTGCCAGCAGGGAACAGGGGGCGGGCACTGAAGCTTTCTTT,CASREQGAGTEAFF
.,TRBV6-5,TRBJ1-1,.,TGTGCCAGCGTTGGGACATCGCTTTCTGAAGCTTTCTTT,CASVGTSLSEAFF
TRBD1,TRBV11-2,TRBJ2-7,.,TGTGCCAGCAGCTGCCGGGACAGGTCATCCTACGAGCAGTACTTC,CASSCRDRSSYEQYF
.,TRBV10-2,TRBJ1-1,.,TGCGCCTCCCGGGACCTAATAAACACTGAAGCTTTCTTT,CASRDLINTEAFF
TRBD1,TRBV5-1,TRBJ2-5,.,TGCGCCAGCAGCTTTGGGACAGGGGAAGAGACCCAGTACTTC,CASSFGTGEETQYF